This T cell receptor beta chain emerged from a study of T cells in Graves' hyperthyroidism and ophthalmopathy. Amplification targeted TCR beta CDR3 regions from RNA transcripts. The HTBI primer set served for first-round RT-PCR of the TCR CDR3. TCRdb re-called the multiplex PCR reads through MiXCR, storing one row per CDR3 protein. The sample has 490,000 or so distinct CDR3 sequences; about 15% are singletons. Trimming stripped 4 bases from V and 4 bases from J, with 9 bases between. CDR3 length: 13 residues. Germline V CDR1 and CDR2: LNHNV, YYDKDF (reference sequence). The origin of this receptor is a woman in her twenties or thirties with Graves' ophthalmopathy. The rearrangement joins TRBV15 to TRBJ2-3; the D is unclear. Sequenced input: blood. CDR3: CATSKGQSDTQYF. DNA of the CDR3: TGTGCCACCAGCAAGGGCCAGTCAGATACGCAGTATTTT.